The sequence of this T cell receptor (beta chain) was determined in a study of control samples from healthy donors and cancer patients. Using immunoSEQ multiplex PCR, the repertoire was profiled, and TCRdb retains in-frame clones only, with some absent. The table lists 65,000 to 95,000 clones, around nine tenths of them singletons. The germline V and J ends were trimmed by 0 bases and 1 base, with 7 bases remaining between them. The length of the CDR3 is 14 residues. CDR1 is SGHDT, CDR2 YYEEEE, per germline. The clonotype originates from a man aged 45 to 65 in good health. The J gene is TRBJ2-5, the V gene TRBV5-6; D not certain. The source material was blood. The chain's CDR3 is CASSLATSQETQYF. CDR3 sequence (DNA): TGTGCCAGCAGCTTGGCAACATCCCAAGAGACCCAGTACTTC.